This T cell receptor beta chain derives from a study of cytomegalovirus exposure and HLA in healthy donors. This clone was recorded once. The PCR used 60 Vbeta and 13 Jbeta primers. Generated by immunoSEQ multiplex PCR, the TCRdb table keeps only in-frame clones and is missing some. The repertoire holds around 130,000 clones, approximately 72% seen once, with 2.5% to 3% in the top ten. The CDR3 has 15 amino acids. Trimming at V came to 6 bases and at J to 1 base, leaving 9 bases not matched to a gene. Germline lookup yields CDR1 LNHDA and CDR2 SQIVND (reference sequence). This clonotype originated in a human donor in good health. Specimen: PBMCs. The chain links TRBV19 to TRBJ2-7, with 7 bases fitting TRBD1. DNA of the CDR3: TGTGCCAGTAGCCGAACAGGGGCTAGGTCCTACGAGCAGTACTTC. Protein: CASSRTGARSYEQYF. The full variable domain, rest sourced from reference TRBV19 and TRBJ2-7, is DGGITQSPKYLFRKEGQNVTLSCEQNLNHDAMYWYRQDPGQGLRLIYYSQIVNDFQKGDIAEGYSVSREKKESFPLTVTSAQKNPTAFYLCASSRTGARSYEQYFGPGTRLTVT.